The TCR beta chain under discussion was sequenced for a study of T cell repertoires in cytomegalovirus infection. Overall study: Through public TCR beta signatures, both CMV infection and matching HLA type were indicated.

TCRdb analysed the reads with MiXCR anew, one entry per CDR3 protein. This table holds nearly 550,000 distinct CDR3 sequences, 15% to 20% found once. General study results and limits: Pooled public TCR beta family frequency picked out CMV carriers with the relevant HLA. The study found HLA-C-restricted CMV-specific TCR beta clonotypes dominating the ex vivo response.

Germline V gene data show CDR1 as SGHAT and CDR2 as FQNNGV. This CDR3 is built from 14 residues. The junction had 7 bases not matched to a gene; V was cut back by 5 bases and J by 7 bases. This clonotype was detected a few times. The antigen is unknown. Source material: CD8+ T cells from PBMCs. The genes are TRBV11-2 and TRBJ2-1; 8 positions match TRBD2. This clonotype was sampled from a human donor in good health (CMV status not recorded). Some clones in this sample may be carry-over from other donors' samples. In DNA, the CDR3 is TGTGCCAGCAGCCCGGGACTAGGGCGAAATGAGCAGTTCTTC. Translated, it gives CASSPGLGRNEQFF.